This T cell receptor (beta chain) was found in a study of OX40 agonist ivuxolimab in advanced cancers. Profiled with immunoSEQ multiplex PCR; TCRdb holds only in-frame clones, not every one. The table records roughly 10,000 clones, around nine tenths of them present only once. Concerning this clone itself: No antigen is known for it.

Study-level results: Antigen specificity was not determined for the expanded peripheral T cells.

V lost 8 bases and J lost 4; bases outside the gene matches: 3. This CDR3 has 15 amino acids. Germline V lookup: CDR1 ENHRY, CDR2 SYGVKD. The origin of this receptor is an adult with an advanced solid tumor such as melanoma, head and neck, liver or kidney cancer. Sequencing used CD4+ or CD8+ T cells sorted from blood, obtained in a trial of the OX40 agonist ivuxolimab. The chain joins TRBV10-3 to TRBJ1-6, with 12 bases fitting TRBD1. The CDR3 DNA reads TGTGCCATCGGGACAGGGGGCGAATATAATTCACCCCTCCACTTT. It encodes CAIGTGGEYNSPLHF.